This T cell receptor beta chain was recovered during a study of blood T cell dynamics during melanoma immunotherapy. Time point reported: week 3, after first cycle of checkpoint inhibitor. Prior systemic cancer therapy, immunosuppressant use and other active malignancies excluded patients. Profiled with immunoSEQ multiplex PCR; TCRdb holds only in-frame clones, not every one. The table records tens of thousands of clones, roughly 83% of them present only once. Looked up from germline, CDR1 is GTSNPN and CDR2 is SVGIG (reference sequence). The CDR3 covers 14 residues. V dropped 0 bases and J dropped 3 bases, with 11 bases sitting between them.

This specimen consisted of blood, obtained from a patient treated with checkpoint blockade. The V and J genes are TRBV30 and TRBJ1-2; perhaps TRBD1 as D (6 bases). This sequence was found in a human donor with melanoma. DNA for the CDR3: TGTGCCTGGAGTGTAGGGGGGCCGTACTATGGCTACACCTTC. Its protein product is CAWSVGGPYYGYTF. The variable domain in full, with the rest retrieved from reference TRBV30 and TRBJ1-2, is SQTIHQWPATLVQPVGSPLSLECTVEGTSNPNLYWYRQAAGRGLQLLFYSVGIGQISSEVPQNLSASRPQDRQFILSSKKLLLSDSGFYLCAWSVGGPYYGYTFGSGTRLTVV.